These T cell receptor beta chains were read from a single sample in a study of T cells in localized non-small cell lung cancer. Assay used: immunoSEQ multiplex PCR; TCRdb lists only in-frame clones, some missing. The table lists 90,000 to 95,000 clones, 87% of them singletons. Material: peripheral blood, obtained before any cancer treatment. Source of these receptors: a man between 40 and 70 years old with stage I squamous cell lung carcinoma. The conserved cysteine and the conserved F or W are not part of the CDR3 here. Each record gives: V gene, CDR3 length, J gene, CDR3 protein.

TRBV6-1	13	TRBJ2-7	ASNPVGSGVLEQY
TRBV4-1	12	TRBJ1-1	ASSQTRDRAEAF
TRBV29-1	11	TRBJ1-1	SVERVLNTEAF
TRBV18	13	TRBJ1-2	ASSLTGTPNYGYT
TRBV7-2	12	TRBJ1-5	ASSLRTADQPQH
TRBV7-2	12	TRBJ2-1	ATGKAGPYNEQF
TRBV28	13	TRBJ2-7	ASILSGTGPYEQY
TRBV5-4	14	TRBJ2-1	ASSLMSGEPYNEQF
TRBV27	12	TRBJ2-2	ASSGLRVHGELF
TRBV5-1	13	TRBJ2-7	ASSPDGPVSYEQY
TRBV27	12	TRBJ1-3	ASSLRGWGNTIY
TRBV2	12	TRBJ2-2	ASSYTTNTGELF
TRBV5-1	13	TRBJ2-1	ASCPQSTVGNEQF
TRBV5-8	12	TRBJ2-3	ASSPGGPGDTQY
TRBV11-2	12	TRBJ1-5	ASSQGQSNQPQH
TRBV4-1	14	TRBJ1-4	ASSQTPDRGQEKLF
TRBV5-4	15	TRBJ1-1	ASSPEGRVMENTEAF
TRBV28	18	TRBJ1-4	ASSTHPDIARLATNEKLF
TRBV5-1	11	TRBJ1-1	ASSPRVQVEAF